One and the same sample provided the 32 T cell receptor beta chains below, sequenced in a study of blood T cells in healthy people across ages (dated by TCRdb to the mid-2010s). Library preparation employed 5' RACE. Sequencing was performed on an Illumina HiSeq 2500. The second PCR ran for roughly 7 to 12 cycles and used a J-beta primer mix along with a sample-barcoded 5' primer. TCRdb reprocessing: public reads trimmed at Q25 with fastp, clones called with MiXCR, in-frame beta chains kept. One record per CDR3 amino acid sequence lists the most common genes and DNA. The sample records around 690,000 distinct CDR3 sequences, about 53% of which are singletons. Of the sample, 30% to 40% is held by the ten largest clones. The specimen sequenced was blood. The receptor set was obtained from a man aged 55-75 years in good health.

This clonotype has just a few counts. The V and J genes are TRBV5-1 and TRBJ2-1, with unresolved D. The CDR3 spans 14 residues. V lost 4 bases and J lost 0, with 8 bases in between. CDR1 is SGHRS, CDR2 YFSETQ, per germline. CDR3 coding DNA: TGCGCCAGCAGCCTAGAAAGCTCCTACAATGAGCAGTTCTTC. As protein: CASSLESSYNEQFF.

The chain employs TRBV10-3 and TRBJ2-5; D call uncertain. Germline V lookup: CDR1 ENHRY, CDR2 SYGVKD. The CDR3 has 13 amino acids. V gave up 4 bases and J gave up 3 bases, with 9 bases separating them. In DNA form, the CDR3 reads TGTGCCATCAGTGGACACGTAGAAGAGACCCAGTACTTC. As protein: CAISGHVEETQYF.

This sequence joins TRBV6-7 and TRBJ1-2, with 12 positions matching TRBD1. TRBV6-7 is an open reading frame, and its role is uncertain. This CDR3 is 16 amino acids long. Trimming cost V 5 bases and J 6 bases; bases outside gene matches: 10. Here the CDR3 reads CASSHPGQGARNGYTF. The CDR3 DNA sequence: TGTGCCAGCAGTCACCCGGGACAGGGGGCGAGGAATGGCTACACCTTC.

The chain is built from TRBV4-2 and TRBJ2-5; the D gene could be TRBD1 or TRBD2 (6 bases each). The J call is in doubt because the DNA end fits TRBJ2-7 better. The CDR3 runs 16 residues. Germline V gives CDR1 LGHNA, CDR2 YNFKEQ. CDR3 in DNA: TGTGCCAGCAGCCAAGTAGGTACGGGGGCGTCATACGAGCAGTACTTC. Its protein product is CASSQVGTGASYEQYF.

CDR3 loop: CASSLAAGGSETQYF. CDR3 DNA sequence: TGTGCCAGCAGCTTAGCAGCGGGGGGGTCTGAGACCCAGTACTTC. V is TRBV7-2 and J is TRBJ2-5, with 10 bases fitting TRBD2. The V gene's germline CDR1 is SGHTA and CDR2 FQGNSA. Germline trimming cut 0 bases from V and 5 bases from J; bases unmatched to any gene: 3. The CDR3 totals 15 residues. Variable domain in full (rest from reference TRBV7-2 and TRBJ2-5): GAGVSQSPSNKVTEKGKDVELRCDPISGHTALYWYRQSLGQGLEFLIYFQGNSAPDKSGLPSDRFSAERTGGSVSTLTIQRTQQEDSAVYLCASSLAAGGSETQYFGPGTRLLVL.

This clonotype was counted only a few times. The V call is TRBV4-2, the J call TRBJ2-1; weak D call: TRBD2 (5 bases). Germline V gene data show CDR1 as LGHNA and CDR2 as YNFKEQ. The CDR3 is 13 residues long. Trimming removed 2 bases at V and 6 bases at J, with 8 bases between. In nucleotides, the CDR3 is TGTGCCAGCAGCCAACGCCGGGGCAATGAGCAGTTCTTC. Its translation is CASSQRRGNEQFF.

This chain joins TRBV2 and TRBJ2-7; D is unclear. The DNA matches TRBJ2-5 better at its end, which makes the J call doubtful. The CDR3 loop spans 12 amino acids. Germline loops: CDR1 SNHLY, CDR2 FYNNEI. The CDR3 DNA sequence: TGTGCCAGCAGTGAGGCCCCGGAGACCCAGTACTTC. This translates into CASSEAPETQYF.

This clonotype was picked up a small number of times. This chain connects TRBV13 to TRBJ1-2; 10 bases fit TRBD1. The J segment lost 4 bases and the V segment lost 4 bases, leaving 12 bases of the junction unmatched. Per the germline V gene, CDR1 is PRHDT and CDR2 is FYEKMQ (reference sequence). This CDR3 is built from 17 residues. CDR3 bases: TGTGCCAGCAGCTCCCGGGACAGGGGACCTTATATCTATGGCTACACCTTC. Its translation: CASSSRDRGPYIYGYTF.

The V gene is TRBV5-1, the J gene TRBJ2-5; 9 nucleotides align to TRBD1. The J call could be wrong; TRBJ2-7 is a better fit for the DNA end. This CDR3 has 16 amino acids. Germline V gene lookup returns CDR1 SGHRS and CDR2 YFSETQ. The CDR3 bases are TGCGCCAGCAGCAGGACAGGGGCCGAAGATACCTACGAGCAGTACTTC. Translating it yields CASSRTGAEDTYEQYF.

The rearrangement links TRBV27 to TRBJ2-1, with TRBD2 matching over 7 bases. Germline loops: CDR1 MNHEY, CDR2 SMNVEV (reference sequence). Trimming at V came to 5 bases and at J to 0 bases, leaving 1 base not matched to a gene. The CDR3 loop spans 14 amino acids. The CDR3 DNA reads TGTGCCAGCAGTGCGGGGGTCTCCTACAATGAGCAGTTCTTC. As protein: CASSAGVSYNEQFF.

In this sample, this clonotype turned up once. V and J are TRBV12-3 or TRBV12-4 and TRBJ1-2; D perhaps matches TRBD1 (5 bases). CDR3 length equals 14 residues. The V end lost 5 bases, the J end lost 5 bases, and 15 bases lay between the germline ends. CDR3 DNA: TGTGCCAGCAGTCCGACAGATAGGCCTTATGGCTACACCTTC. Its translation is CASSPTDRPYGYTF.

The chain couples TRBV7-7 to TRBJ2-5; D remains unclear. Trimming removed 5 bases from V and 3 bases from J, with 13 bases in between. Germline assignment: CDR1 SSHAT and CDR2 FNYEAQ (reference sequence). CDR3 size: 14 residues. The CDR3 nucleotides are TGTGCCAGCAGCCCTTTGGGCCGCAAAGAGACCCAGTACTTC. This codes for CASSPLGRKETQYF.

The chain links TRBV2 to TRBJ2-4; perhaps D is TRBD1 or TRBD2 (5 bases each). The end of the DNA aligns better with TRBJ2-5, so the J call may be wrong. The germline V gene has CDR1 SNHLY and CDR2 FYNNEI. The length of the CDR3 is 13 residues. The CDR3 sequence: CASGRDAQETQYF. The CDR3 region has the DNA TGTGCCAGCGGTCGGGACGCGCAAGAGACCCAGTACTTC.

This chain connects TRBV20-1 to TRBJ1-4; 7 positions agree with TRBD1. Germline CDR1 reads DFQATT; CDR2 reads SNEGSKA (reference sequence). V gave up 0 bases and J gave up 0 bases; unmatched junction bases: 7. The CDR3 contains 17 residues. The CDR3 nucleotides are TGCAGTGCTAGAGATCTCAGGGGGGGTGCAACTAATGAAAAACTGTTTTTT. Amino acid sequence: CSARDLRGGATNEKLFF.

This clonotype has only a few counts. The J gene is TRBJ1-2, the V gene TRBV20-1; tentatively, D is TRBD1 (5 bases). This CDR3 has 12 amino acids. Germline CDR1 is DFQATT and CDR2 is SNEGSKA (reference sequence). Trimming cost V 3 bases and J 4 bases, with 9 bases left between them. The CDR3 coding sequence is TGCAGTGCTAGGGGGGGGAGCTATGGCTACACCTTC. Protein product: CSARGGSYGYTF.

The chain links TRBV12-3 or TRBV12-4 to TRBJ2-5; D gene ambiguous. The end of the DNA is better explained by TRBJ2-7, so the J call may be wrong. CDR3 length: 11 residues. CDR3 in amino acids: CASSSYHEQYF. In nucleotides, the CDR3 is TGTGCCAGCAGTTCCTACCACGAGCAGTACTTC.

The chain combines TRBV7-9 with TRBJ2-7, with 12 nucleotides matching TRBD2. The CDR3 spans 20 residues. Germline V gene data show CDR1 as SEHNR and CDR2 as FQNEAQ (reference sequence). Losses at the gene ends were 5 bases for V and 0 bases for J; bases not matched to a gene: 17. In nucleotides, the CDR3 is TGTGCCAGCAGCAAAGAAGGACGGACTAGCGGGGTACGGAGCTCCTACGAGCAGTACTTC. Translating gives CASSKEGRTSGVRSSYEQYF.

This clonotype was observed a handful of times. The chain links TRBV27 to TRBJ2-4; 10 bases align to TRBD1. This CDR3 has 15 residues. The V gene end was trimmed by 4 bases and the J gene end by 7 bases; junction bases not matched to a gene: 7. Germline V lookup: CDR1 MNHEY, CDR2 SMNVEV (reference sequence). The CDR3 sequence: CASSSRTGGVNIQYF. As DNA, the CDR3 is TGTGCCAGCAGTTCTCGGACAGGGGGTGTGAACATTCAGTACTTC.

The chain joins TRBV6-5 to TRBJ2-7, with a weak D call TRBD2 (5 bases). There are 14 residues in the CDR3. V lost 0 bases, J lost 3 bases, and 9 bases lay in between. Per germline, CDR1 MNHEY and CDR2 SVGAGI. CDR3 nucleotides: TGTGCCAGCAGTTACTCTAGCGAGGACTACGAGCAGTACTTC. Amino acids: CASSYSSEDYEQYF.

V is TRBV12-3 or TRBV12-4 and J is TRBJ2-1, with D possibly being TRBD2 (7 bases). V dropped 4 bases and J dropped 9 bases, with 16 bases sitting between them. The CDR3 spans 14 residues. In DNA form, the CDR3 reads TGTGCCAGCAGTTGGGGGGGGCGTAATGGTGAGCAGTTCTTC. Its protein is CASSWGGRNGEQFF.

This rearrangement joins TRBV4-2 to TRBJ2-4; D gene uncertain. V was pared by 0 bases and J by 3 bases, with 6 bases between. Germline V gene data show CDR1 as LGHNA and CDR2 as YNFKEQ. CDR3 length: 14 amino acids. The CDR3 protein is CASSQESGKNIQYF. CDR3 DNA sequence: TGTGCCAGCAGCCAAGAGAGTGGCAAAAACATTCAGTACTTC.

The chain recombines TRBV12-3 or TRBV12-4 with TRBJ2-5; unclear D gene. V lost 2 bases and J 3 bases, leaving 10 bases between the germline ends. CDR3 size: 14 residues. The CDR3 nucleotides read TGTGCCAGCAGTTTAATGGATTTCGAAGAGACCCAGTACTTC. This sequence encodes CASSLMDFEETQYF.

This chain uses TRBV5-6 with TRBJ2-6; D is possibly TRBD1 (6 bases). CDR1 is SGHDT, CDR2 YYEEEE, per germline. V gave up 5 bases and J gave up 0 bases, with 12 bases separating them. This CDR3 region has 16 residues. The CDR3 nucleotides read TGTGCCAGCAGGACAGGTCCAAACTCTGGGGCCAACGTCCTGACTTTC. Its translation: CASRTGPNSGANVLTF. The full variable domain, in which reference TRBV5-6 and TRBJ2-6 provide the parts outside the CDR3, is DAGVTQSPTHLIKTRGQQVTLRCSPKSGHDTVSWYQQALGQGPQFIFQYYEEEERQRGNFPDRFSGHQFPNYSSELNVNALLLGDSALYLCASRTGPNSGANVLTFGAGSRLTVL.

The CDR3 loop is CPAPTVVSGANVLTF. The CDR3 nucleotides read TGTCCCGCCCCGACAGTGGTCTCTGGGGCCAACGTCCTGACTTTC. The chain combines TRBV19 with TRBJ2-6; D may be TRBD1 (5 bases). Germline-derived CDR1 and CDR2 are LNHDA and SQIVND (reference sequence). This CDR3 is built from 15 residues.

This clonotype was seen only a few times. The V call is TRBV9, the J call TRBJ2-7; D possibly corresponds to TRBD1 (5 bases). In germline, CDR1 is SGDLS, CDR2 YYNGEE. V lost 3 bases and J 4 bases, leaving 20 bases between the germline ends. The CDR3 covers 16 residues. In nucleotides, the CDR3 is TGTGCCAGCAGCGAGGGGTCACAGATAAACCTTTACGAGCAGTACTTC. Translated: CASSEGSQINLYEQYF. The whole variable domain, remainder taken from reference TRBV9 and TRBJ2-7, is DSGVTQTPKHLITATGQRVTLRCSPRSGDLSVYWYQQSLDQGLQFLIQYYNGEERAKGNILERFSAQQFPDLHSELNLSSLELGDSALYFCASSEGSQINLYEQYFGPGTRLTVT.

The chain is built from TRBV18 and TRBJ2-1; TRBD2 matches at 7 bases. The CDR3 has 15 residues. Trimming at V came to 1 base and at J to 5 bases, leaving 5 bases not matched to a gene. Germline loops: CDR1 KGHSH, CDR2 LQKENI. Here the CDR3 reads CASSPRGTIDNEQFF. The CDR3 DNA sequence: TGTGCCAGCTCACCACGGGGGACTATCGACAATGAGCAGTTCTTC.

The genes are TRBV14 and TRBJ2-5; no clear D. Germline CDR1 is SGHDN and CDR2 is FVKESK. CDR3 length: 15 amino acids. V dropped 0 bases and J dropped 1 base, with 9 bases sitting between them. In nucleotides, the CDR3 is TGTGCCAGCAGCCAAGATCGCCCACGCCAAGAGACCCAGTACTTC. Translating gives CASSQDRPRQETQYF.

The gene calls are TRBV15 and TRBJ2-7, with D unresolved. The J call may be mistaken, given a closer DNA end match to TRBJ2-4. CDR1 is LNHNV, CDR2 YYDKDF, per germline (reference sequence). The CDR3 totals 14 residues. The CDR3 DNA reads TGTGCCACCAGCCCTCGGACCGGGCAGGACATTCAGTACTTC. Translation: CATSPRTGQDIQYF.

This clonotype was picked up a small number of times. The chain combines TRBV21-1 with TRBJ2-4; TRBD1 is the table's D call and was not checked against the DNA. The end of the DNA aligns better with TRBJ2-5, so the J call may be wrong. TRBV21-1 is given as a pseudogene. The CDR3 runs 14 residues. Here the CDR3 DNA reads TGTGCCAGCAGCGGACGACAGGGTCAAGAGACCCAGTACTTC. Its translation is CASSGRQGQETQYF.

The genes are TRBV10-3 and TRBJ1-1; D uncertain. V was shortened by 10 bases and J by 6 bases, with 21 bases between the two germline ends. The CDR3 is 14 amino acids. Germline V lookup: CDR1 ENHRY, CDR2 SYGVKD. DNA for the CDR3: TGTGCCACCAACCCCACGTCGGGAAAGGCTGAAGCTTTCTTT. This codes for CATNPTSGKAEAFF.

CDR3 DNA sequence: TGCACCTTTACAGGGTTTGGGAACGAGCAGTACTTC. It encodes CTFTGFGNEQYF. V usage is TRBV29-1 and J usage is TRBJ2-7, with D possibly being TRBD1 (6 bases). Germline values: CDR1 SQVTM, CDR2 ANQGSEA. The CDR3 is 12 residues long.

The chain joins TRBV12-3 or TRBV12-4 to TRBJ2-3, with 7 bases identical to TRBD2. The CDR3 extends over 14 amino acids. The V segment lost 8 bases and the J segment 3 bases; nucleotides outside the gene matches: 8. CDR3 in DNA: TGTGCCAGCTCTCCCGGGGGGAGGACAGATACGCAGTATTTT. This gives the protein CASSPGGRTDTQYF.